Listed here are 3 T cell receptor beta chains from one sample, sequenced in a study of regulatory T cells in long-lasting Graves disease. Arm-PCR of CDR3 regions and iRepertoire HTBI primers were the basis on which TCR beta libraries were built. Via MiXCR, TCRdb re-called the multiplex PCR reads, giving one row per CDR3 protein. The sample holds 400,000 or so distinct CDR3 sequences, about a quarter seen once. Time point noted: persistent/refractory GD, antithyroid drugs over 5 years with positive TRAb. RNA isolated from PBMCs was used to make the TCR library. This material consisted of peripheral blood mononuclear cells (PBMCs), taken when the disease was refractory, from a patient treated with antithyroid drugs. Receptors originate from a female donor with Graves disease.

Note on this clonotype: A much bigger clone sits one base away, suggesting this may be a read error. J is TRBJ1-2 and V is TRBV6-1; possible D gene TRBD1, 6 bases. The CDR3 loop spans 15 amino acids. Trimming cost V 5 bases and J 1 base, with 14 bases left between them. Germline V gives CDR1 MNHNS, CDR2 SASEGT. For the CDR3, the DNA is TGTGCCAGCAGTCCATACCGGGACAATAACTATGGCTACACCTTC. Its translation is CASSPYRDNNYGYTF.

Only a few counts were recorded for this clonotype. The chain is built from TRBV7-2 and TRBJ2-7; possibly TRBD2 for D (5 bases). Germline CDR1 SGHTA, CDR2 FQGNSA. CDR3 size: 15 residues. Between the trimmed V and J ends, which lost 1 base and 2 bases, there was a span of 12 bases. The CDR3 here is CASSLDVLAAYEQYF. The DNA of the CDR3 is TGTGCCAGCAGCTTAGATGTCCTAGCAGCCTACGAGCAGTACTTC.

This chain links TRBV29-1 with TRBJ1-2; 8 bases fit TRBD1. Trimming at V came to 7 bases and at J to 4 bases, leaving 5 bases not matched to a gene. This CDR3 region has 12 residues. From germline, CDR1 is SQVTM and CDR2 ANQGSEA. The CDR3 reads CSADRGPYGYTF. Here the CDR3 DNA reads TGCAGCGCAGACAGGGGCCCCTATGGCTACACCTTC.